These 23 T cell receptor beta chains came from one sample sequenced in a study of shared clonotypes between healthy human individuals (dated by TCRdb to 2018 to 2021). The library was obtained by the immunoSEQ multiplex PCR assay. Held by TCRdb, this immuneACCESS table contains in-frame sequences only and omits some clones. Under half of the omission traces to an unresolved V gene where checked; the cause of the rest is unknown. The sample table lists approximately 2.5 million clones, approximately 93% of them with a count of one. The top ten hold 0.35% to 0.45% of the sample. The sequenced material came from naive CD4+ T cells from PBMCs. What this sample's cell subset or site label stands for: CD45RA+ positively selected. The receptors derive from a man between 18 and 29 years old in good health. Some clones in this sample may be carry-over from other donors' samples.

The chain is built from TRBV4-1 and TRBJ1-1; D is undetermined. Germline CDR1 MGHRA, CDR2 YSYEKL. CDR3 size: 14 residues. V dropped 0 bases and J dropped 4 bases, with 9 bases sitting between them. CDR3 DNA: TGCGCCAGCAGCCAAGACCCACTGGGCACTGAAGCTTTCTTT. Translated: CASSQDPLGTEAFF.

A note on this clone: Other DNA sequences in the same sample also yield this CDR3. The chain combines TRBV28 with TRBJ1-1; possibly TRBD1 for D (6 bases). CDR1 MDHEN and CDR2 SYDVKM come from the germline V gene. The CDR3 has 13 residues. V dropped 5 bases and J dropped 5 bases, with 12 bases sitting between them. The DNA of the CDR3 is TGTGCCAGCAGTCCGGGGGCGGGGACTGAAGCTTTCTTT. Amino acids: CASSPGAGTEAFF. Based on the CDR3 plus reference TRBV28 and TRBJ1-1, the full variable domain is DVKVTQSSRYLVKRTGEKVFLECVQDMDHENMFWYRQDPGLGLRLIYFSYDVKMKEKGDIPEGYSVSREKKERFSLILESASTNQTSMYLCASSPGAGTEAFFGQGTRLTVV.

The CDR3 DNA follows: TGTGCCAGCATGGGGGACACAGATACGCAGTATTTT. Its protein is CASMGDTDTQYF. The chain recombines TRBV6-1 with TRBJ2-3; either TRBD1 or TRBD2 may supply D (5 bases each). Germline V gene sequence: CDR1 MNHNS, CDR2 SASEGT. Trimming removed 7 bases from V and 2 bases from J, with 7 bases in between. The length of the CDR3 is 12 residues.

This clone has just a few counts. This chain uses TRBV30 with TRBJ2-6; perhaps TRBD1 as D (6 bases). V gave up 3 bases and J gave up 4 bases, with 10 bases separating them. The germline V gene has CDR1 GTSNPN and CDR2 SVGIG (reference sequence). The CDR3 loop spans 14 amino acids. This chain's CDR3 is CAWRWGRGANVLTF. The DNA for the CDR3 is TGTGCCTGGAGATGGGGGCGCGGGGCCAACGTCCTGACTTTC.

The rearrangement uses TRBV28 and TRBJ1-2; TRBD1 matches at 9 bases. Trimming cost V 5 bases and J 4 bases; bases outside gene matches: 11. The CDR3 loop spans 16 amino acids. Germline values: CDR1 MDHEN, CDR2 SYDVKM. The CDR3 DNA reads as TGTGCCAGCAGTGTCCCGGGACAGGGTTATGGCTATGGCTACACCTTC. Translation: CASSVPGQGYGYGYTF.

The chain employs TRBV4-1 and TRBJ2-2; D remains ambiguous. Germline assignment: CDR1 MGHRA and CDR2 YSYEKL. The germline V and J ends were trimmed by 4 bases and 1 base, with 10 bases remaining between them. The CDR3 runs 15 residues. This chain's CDR3 is CASSPLGRNTGELFF. In DNA, the CDR3 is TGCGCCAGCAGCCCCCTTGGCAGGAACACCGGGGAGCTGTTTTTT.

The chain uses TRBV28 and TRBJ2-4, with unresolved D. This CDR3 has 15 residues. The germline V gene encodes CDR1 MDHEN and CDR2 SYDVKM. V shed 5 bases and J shed 0 bases, with 11 bases lying between them. The CDR3 reads CASSALFIAKNIQYF. Here the CDR3 DNA reads TGTGCCAGCAGTGCCCTATTTATAGCCAAAAACATTCAGTACTTC. The variable domain in full, with the rest retrieved from reference TRBV28 and TRBJ2-4, is DVKVTQSSRYLVKRTGEKVFLECVQDMDHENMFWYRQDPGLGLRLIYFSYDVKMKEKGDIPEGYSVSREKKERFSLILESASTNQTSMYLCASSALFIAKNIQYFGAGTRLSVL.

This chain joins TRBV5-4 and TRBJ2-5, with D tentatively TRBD2 (6 bases). Trimming took off 4 bases at V and 0 bases at J, with 13 bases between the two ends. CDR3 length: 15 amino acids. Germline V gene lookup returns CDR1 SGHNT and CDR2 YYREEE (reference sequence). CDR3 nucleotide sequence: TGTGCCAGCAGCATACCACTAGCAGACCAAGAGACCCAGTACTTC. It yields the protein CASSIPLADQETQYF.

The chain links TRBV7-7 to TRBJ2-3, with a weak D call TRBD2 (5 bases). The V end was cut by 1 base, the J end by 10 bases, with 12 bases between. Looked up from germline, CDR1 is SSHAT and CDR2 is FNYEAQ (reference sequence). The CDR3 totals 13 residues. The CDR3 DNA sequence: TGTGCCAGCAGCTTAGATTATGAGGGCGCGCAGTATTTT. Translation gives CASSLDYEGAQYF.

In DNA, the CDR3 is TGCGCCAGCACAATCTCTGGGGCCAACGTCCTGACTTTC. It yields the protein CASTISGANVLTF. The rearrangement links TRBV5-1 to TRBJ2-6; D gene unclear. The CDR3 has 13 residues. Germline V gives CDR1 SGHRS, CDR2 YFSETQ. Trimming pared 6 bases from V and 0 bases from J, leaving 4 bases between.

Details on this clone: Other DNA sequences in this sample translate to the same CDR3. The V call is TRBV19, the J call TRBJ2-7; TRBD2 agrees at 13 bases. V gave up 3 bases and J gave up 2 bases; unmatched junction bases: 1. Germline lookup yields CDR1 LNHDA and CDR2 SQIVND (reference sequence). The CDR3 consists of 15 residues. CDR3 DNA: TGTGCCAGTAGTATGGGACTAGCGGGAACCTACGAGCAGTACTTC. Its translation: CASSMGLAGTYEQYF.

The chain employs TRBV9 and TRBJ2-7, with TRBD2 matching 8 bases. Trimming removed 0 bases from V and 1 base from J; junction bases left unmatched: 12. CDR3 length: 18 amino acids. Germline values: CDR1 SGDLS, CDR2 YYNGEE. This chain's CDR3 is CASSVDDGGSGISYEQYF. For the CDR3, the DNA is TGTGCCAGCAGCGTAGACGACGGCGGTAGCGGGATTTCCTACGAGCAGTACTTC.

V and J are TRBV7-8 and TRBJ2-1; 7 bases line up with TRBD1. This CDR3 has 14 amino acids. The V gene's germline CDR1 is SGHVS and CDR2 FQNEAQ. The V and J ends lost 1 base and 8 bases, in that order; junction bases with no gene match: 5. The DNA for the CDR3 is TGTGCCAGCAGCTTAGGGTTAGGGGGCGATGAGCAGTTCTTC. It specifies CASSLGLGGDEQFF.

The rearrangement joins TRBV5-1 to TRBJ2-1; 11 positions agree with TRBD2. Trimming at V came to 3 bases and at J to 8 bases, leaving 13 bases not matched to a gene. This CDR3 spans 17 amino acids. The germline V gene has CDR1 SGHRS and CDR2 YFSETQ. Written as DNA, the CDR3 is TGCGCCAGCAGCTCCCGCTTGTCTAGCGGGAGGTTGCATGAGCAGTTCTTC. Translated: CASSSRLSSGRLHEQFF. The variable domain in full, completed from reference TRBV5-1 and TRBJ2-1, reads KAGVTQTPRYLIKTRGQQVTLSCSPISGHRSVSWYQQTPGQGLQFLFEYFSETQRNKGNFPGRFSGRQFSNSRSEMNVSTLELGDSALYLCASSSRLSSGRLHEQFFGPGTRLTVL.

The rearrangement links TRBV27 to TRBJ2-6, with a possible D match to TRBD2 (6 bases). CDR3 length: 20 amino acids. Germline CDR1 and CDR2: MNHEY and SMNVEV (reference sequence). V lost 7 bases to trimming and J lost 0 bases, with 25 bases between them. CDR3 sequence: CASTLRVGGGSPSGANVLTF. In nucleotides, the CDR3 is TGTGCCAGCACTTTGAGGGTTGGTGGAGGGAGCCCCTCTGGGGCCAACGTCCTGACTTTC.

The J gene is TRBJ1-4, the V gene TRBV19; D is ambiguous. The CDR3 loop spans 17 amino acids. Trimming removed 3 bases at V and 0 bases at J, with 14 bases between. Per the germline V gene, CDR1 is LNHDA and CDR2 is SQIVND (reference sequence). CDR3 sequence: CASSIRFGRATNEKLFF. Written as DNA, the CDR3 is TGTGCCAGTAGTATTCGGTTCGGGAGAGCAACTAATGAAAAACTGTTTTTT.

This chain uses TRBV7-9 with TRBJ2-1, with 9 nucleotides matching TRBD1. The CDR3 sequence is 17 residues long. Germline V gene data show CDR1 as SEHNR and CDR2 as FQNEAQ (reference sequence). The V segment lost 5 bases and the J segment 0 bases; nucleotides outside the gene matches: 8. CDR3 coding DNA: TGTGCCAGCAGCGTAGGGACAGGGAGAACCTCCTACAATGAGCAGTTCTTC. It is translated as CASSVGTGRTSYNEQFF.

This chain connects TRBV29-1 to TRBJ2-7; D is unclear. The V gene's germline CDR1 is SQVTM and CDR2 ANQGSEA. The CDR3 length is 12 residues. The germline V and J ends were trimmed by 3 bases and 5 bases, with 11 bases remaining between them. Here the CDR3 reads CSVDGDLDEQYF. CDR3 coding DNA: TGCAGCGTTGATGGGGATCTGGACGAGCAGTACTTC.

In the case of this clone: Germline and junction disagree at one end, which may indicate a read error. The chain couples TRBV5-1 to TRBJ1-5, with 8 bases that match TRBD1. CDR1 is SGHRS and CDR2 is YFSETQ in the germline V gene. The CDR3 contains 15 residues. CDR3 coding DNA: TGTGCCAGCAGCTTGTGGACAGGGATAAATCAGCCCCAGCATTTT. It is translated as CASSLWTGINQPQHF.

The chain has TRBV5-6 and TRBJ2-1, with 10 bases that match TRBD2. There are 14 residues in the CDR3. After removal of 4 bases from V and 4 bases from J, the junction contained 2 bases not matched to a gene. Germline lookup yields CDR1 SGHDT and CDR2 YYEEEE. The CDR3 loop is CASSKGLAYNEQFF. The CDR3 DNA follows: TGTGCCAGCAGCAAGGGACTAGCGTACAATGAGCAGTTCTTC. The full variable domain, with the rest looked up from reference TRBV5-6 and TRBJ2-1, is DAGVTQSPTHLIKTRGQQVTLRCSPKSGHDTVSWYQQALGQGPQFIFQYYEEEERQRGNFPDRFSGHQFPNYSSELNVNALLLGDSALYLCASSKGLAYNEQFFGPGTRLTVL.

The chain combines TRBV18 with TRBJ1-1; the D is unclear. The CDR3 is 13 amino acids. The V end lost 6 bases, the J end lost 4 bases, and 12 bases lay between the germline ends. The germline V gene encodes CDR1 KGHSH and CDR2 LQKENI. The CDR3 here is CASSREEGTEAFF. The CDR3 coding sequence is TGTGCCAGCTCTAGGGAAGAGGGCACTGAAGCTTTCTTT.

The chain combines TRBV5-1 with TRBJ1-2, with TRBD1 as a possible D gene (5 bases). Per the germline V gene, CDR1 is SGHRS and CDR2 is YFSETQ. The CDR3 length is 17 residues. V was pared by 0 bases and J by 0 bases, with 15 bases between. CDR3 protein: CASSLGGRGLANYGYTF. Written as DNA, the CDR3 is TGCGCCAGCAGCTTGGGAGGTCGGGGCCTAGCTAACTATGGCTACACCTTC.

V gene TRBV5-8 combines with J gene TRBJ1-2, with no clear D. In germline, CDR1 is SGHTS, CDR2 YDEGEE. The CDR3 loop spans 11 amino acids. Trimming took 10 bases from V and 3 from J, leaving 10 bases between them. The CDR3 is CAHGAYYGYTF. CDR3 coding DNA: TGTGCCCACGGCGCCTACTATGGCTACACCTTC.